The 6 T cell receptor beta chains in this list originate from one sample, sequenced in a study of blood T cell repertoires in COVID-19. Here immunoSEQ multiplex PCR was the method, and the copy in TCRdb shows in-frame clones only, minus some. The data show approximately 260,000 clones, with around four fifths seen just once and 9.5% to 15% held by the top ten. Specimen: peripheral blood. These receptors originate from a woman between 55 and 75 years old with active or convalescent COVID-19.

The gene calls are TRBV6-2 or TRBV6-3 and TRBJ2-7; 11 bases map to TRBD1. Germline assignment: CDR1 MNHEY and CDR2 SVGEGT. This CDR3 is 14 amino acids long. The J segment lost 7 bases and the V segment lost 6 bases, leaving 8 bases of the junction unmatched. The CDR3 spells CASSQDRGLGEQYF. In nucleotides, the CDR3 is TGTGCCAGCAGCCAGGACAGGGGGCTGGGTGAGCAGTACTTC.

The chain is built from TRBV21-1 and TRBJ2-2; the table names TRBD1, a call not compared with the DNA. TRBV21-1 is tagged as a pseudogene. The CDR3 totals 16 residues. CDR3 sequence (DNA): TGTGCCAGCAGCAAAGAGAGACAGGGATGGACCGGGGAGCTGTTTTTT. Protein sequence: CASSKERQGWTGELFF.

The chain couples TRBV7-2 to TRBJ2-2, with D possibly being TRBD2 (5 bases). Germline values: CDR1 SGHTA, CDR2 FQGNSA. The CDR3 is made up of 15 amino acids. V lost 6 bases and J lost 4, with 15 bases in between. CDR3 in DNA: TGTGCCAGCAGACTAGTCCCGGTAGGCACCGGGGAGCTGTTTTTT. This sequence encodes CASRLVPVGTGELFF.

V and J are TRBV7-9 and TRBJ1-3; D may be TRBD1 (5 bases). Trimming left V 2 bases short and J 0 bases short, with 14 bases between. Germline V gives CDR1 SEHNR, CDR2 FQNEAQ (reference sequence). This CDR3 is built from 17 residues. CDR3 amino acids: CASSLSRDSPSGNTIYF. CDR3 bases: TGTGCCAGCAGCTTAAGCCGTGACAGCCCCTCTGGAAACACCATATATTTT.

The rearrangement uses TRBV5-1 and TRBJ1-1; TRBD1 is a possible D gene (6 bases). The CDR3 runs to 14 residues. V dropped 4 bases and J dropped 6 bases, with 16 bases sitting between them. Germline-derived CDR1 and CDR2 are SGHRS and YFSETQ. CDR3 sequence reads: CASSSTGGRAEAFF. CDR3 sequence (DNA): TGCGCCAGCAGCAGTACGGGGGGCCGAGCTGAAGCTTTCTTT.

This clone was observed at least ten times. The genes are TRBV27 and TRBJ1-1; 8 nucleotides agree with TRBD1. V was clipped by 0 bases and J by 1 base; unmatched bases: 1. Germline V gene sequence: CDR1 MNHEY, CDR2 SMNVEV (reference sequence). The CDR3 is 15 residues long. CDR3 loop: CASSLSGTGNTEAFF. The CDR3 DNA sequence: TGTGCCAGCAGTTTATCGGGGACAGGGAACACTGAAGCTTTCTTT.